The rows below give T cell receptor beta chains drawn from one sample of a study of blood T cell repertoires in COVID-19. Sequenced by immunoSEQ multiplex PCR; TCRdb stores in-frame clones only, minus some. The table records 300,000 to 400,000 clones, 83% of them present only once. Sequenced: peripheral blood. These receptors all come from a man aged 25 to 45 with active or convalescent COVID-19. CDR3s include the opening cysteine and the closing phenylalanine or tryptophan. The order of the fields is clone size, D gene, J gene, V gene, CDR3 protein, CDR3 DNA. D genes are given only for firm matches. Size is stated for part of the rows, as once, few or many counts, or as a class when the clone is expanded.

NA TRBD2 TRBJ2-6 TRBV4-3 CASSQDHSGTYSGANVLTF TGCGCCAGCAGCCAAGACCATAGCGGGACATACTCTGGGGCCAACGTCCTGACTTTC
NA NA TRBJ1-1 TRBV12-3/TRBV12-4 CASSLVRTEAFF TGTGCCAGCAGCCTCGTGAGGACTGAAGCTTTCTTT
NA NA TRBJ2-7 TRBV6-2/TRBV6-3 CASSDTSEQYF TGTGCCAGCAGCGACACGAGCGAGCAGTACTTC
NA NA TRBJ1-4 TRBV5-4 CASSLDKREKLFF TGTGCCAGCAGCTTGGACAAACGAGAAAAACTGTTTTTT
NA NA TRBJ2-7 TRBV2 CASSRRATEAYEQYF TGTGCCAGCAGCCGGCGAGCGACAGAGGCCTACGAGCAGTACTTC
NA TRBD2 TRBJ2-1 TRBV19 CASSPGLAGRGEQFF TGTGCCAGTAGCCCGGGACTAGCGGGAAGGGGTGAGCAGTTCTTC
NA NA TRBJ2-7 TRBV15 CATSRDGTNSYEQYF TGTGCCACCAGCAGAGATGGGACAAACTCCTACGAGCAGTACTTC
once NA TRBJ2-7 TRBV5-1 CASSPVTGYEQYF TGCGCCAGCAGCCCCGTTACGGGCTACGAGCAGTACTTC
NA TRBD1 TRBJ2-5 TRBV20-1 CSRDREETQYF TGCAGTCGGGACAGGGAAGAGACCCAGTACTTC
NA TRBD2 TRBJ2-3 TRBV5-1 CASSLLGLSSPDTQYF TGCGCCAGCAGCTTGCTGGGACTATCTTCTCCCGATACGCAGTATTTT
few NA TRBJ2-2 TRBV6-5 CASSPGTPNTGELFF TGTGCCAGCAGTCCTGGGACTCCTAACACCGGGGAGCTGTTTTTT
NA TRBD1 TRBJ1-1 TRBV7-9 CASSLVEGARTEAFF TGTGCCAGCAGCTTAGTTGAGGGGGCGAGGACTGAAGCTTTCTTT
many NA TRBJ2-3 TRBV24-1 CATSDLGDTQYF TGTGCCACCAGTGATCTCGGAGATACGCAGTATTTT
NA NA TRBJ1-5 TRBV7-8 CASSRPPGVYQPQHF TGTGCCAGCTCACGTCCCCCGGGGGTGTATCAGCCCCAGCATTTT
NA NA TRBJ2-7 TRBV9 CASSEGDSYEQYF TGTGCCAGCAGCGAGGGAGACTCCTACGAGCAGTACTTC
NA TRBD1 TRBJ2-7 TRBV19 CATTGATYEQYF TGTGCCACTACAGGGGCTACCTACGAGCAGTACTTC
few TRBD1 TRBJ2-2 TRBV5-4 CASSPRTGRNTGELFF TGTGCCAGCAGCCCGCGGACAGGGAGGAACACCGGGGAGCTGTTTTTT
NA TRBD2 TRBJ2-1 TRBV10-2 CASSLAGTSYNEQFF TGCGCCAGCTCGCTAGCGGGCACCTCCTACAATGAGCAGTTCTTC
NA TRBD1 TRBJ1-1 TRBV28 CASLQGGNTEAFF TGTGCCAGCTTACAGGGGGGGAACACTGAAGCTTTCTTT
NA TRBD2 TRBJ2-7 TRBV5-6 CASSRRLAVLSYEQYF TGTGCCAGCAGCCGCCGACTAGCAGTTCTTTCCTACGAGCAGTACTTC
NA TRBD2 TRBJ2-1 TRBV15 CATSDPGTSGRKNEQFF TGTGCCACCAGCGACCCTGGGACTAGCGGGAGGAAGAATGAGCAGTTCTTC
NA TRBD1 TRBJ2-1 TRBV11-2 CASSPRDRRGNEQFF TGTGCCAGCAGCCCCCGGGACAGGAGAGGCAATGAGCAGTTCTTC
few NA TRBJ1-5 TRBV7-9 CASSFQGPNQPQHF TGTGCCAGCAGCTTCCAGGGCCCCAATCAGCCCCAGCATTTT
NA TRBD2 TRBJ2-1 TRBV5-1 CASSAGGGGSEQFF TGCGCCAGCAGCGCGGGCGGGGGTGGAAGTGAGCAGTTCTTC
NA NA TRBJ1-2 TRBV5-1 CASSFLYRDNGYTF TGCGCCAGCAGCTTCCTTTACAGGGATAACGGCTACACCTTC
NA NA TRBJ1-5 TRBV30 CAWSADSSKSQPQHF TGTGCCTGGAGTGCTGACAGCTCCAAGAGTCAGCCCCAGCATTTT
NA NA TRBJ2-7 TRBV2 CASRGTLDFPYEQYF TGTGCCAGCAGGGGGACTCTCGATTTCCCCTACGAGCAGTACTTC
NA NA TRBJ2-2 TRBV11-3 CASSSSGGSGELFF TGTGCCAGCAGCTCCTCAGGGGGGAGCGGGGAGCTGTTTTTT
NA NA TRBJ1-1 TRBV13 CASSAPLRGSTFF TGTGCCAGCAGCGCGCCCCTCAGGGGTTCGACTTTCTTT
NA NA TRBJ2-7 TRBV28 CASVLSGPSPEQYF TGTGCCAGCGTCCTCAGCGGGCCCTCGCCCGAGCAGTACTTC
NA TRBD1 TRBJ1-2 TRBV19 CASVPVGRDRESGAGYTF TGTGCCAGTGTTCCCGTGGGGAGGGACAGGGAATCGGGCGCTGGCTACACCTTC
NA NA TRBJ1-2 TRBV6-2/TRBV6-3 CASSLQVDYGYTF TGTGCCAGCAGTCTACAGGTCGACTATGGCTACACCTTC
few NA TRBJ1-2 TRBV7-8 CASSLEAEYYGYTF TGTGCCAGCAGCTTAGAGGCGGAGTACTATGGCTACACCTTC
NA NA TRBJ2-7 TRBV6-6 CASTAGGTYEQYF TGTGCCAGCACGGCAGGGGGGACCTACGAGCAGTACTTC
NA NA TRBJ1-2 TRBV10-3 CATGEAGYTF TGTGCCACCGGGGAGGCTGGCTACACCTTC
NA NA TRBJ1-2 TRBV20-1 CSAPRGDGYTF TGCAGTGCCCCCCGGGGGGATGGCTACACCTTC
NA TRBD1 TRBJ1-6 TRBV12-5 CASGPPGQDNSPLHF TGTGCTAGTGGCCCCCCCGGACAGGATAATTCACCCCTCCACTTT
NA TRBD1 TRBJ2-2 TRBV6-5 CASRQQGADGELFF TGTGCCAGCAGGCAACAGGGGGCGGACGGGGAGCTGTTTTTT
NA TRBD2 TRBJ2-7 TRBV28 CASSRTSAYEQYF TGTGCCAGCAGTCGGACTAGCGCCTACGAGCAGTACTTC